This T cell receptor beta chain was identified during a study of monozygotic twins with inflammatory bowel disease. Whole-blood RNA isolation (total RNA) proceeded without T cell sorting. This CDR3 spans 13 amino acids. Germline V lookup: CDR1 SGHNT, CDR2 YYREEE (reference sequence). Concerning this clonotype itself: Its antigen remains unidentified.

TCRdb reanalyzed the 5' RACE reads, giving one entry per CDR3 protein sequence and no DNA. This listing includes 150,000 to 200,000 distinct CDR3 sequences. General study findings and limits: Healthy co-twins had higher TCRbeta inverse Simpson diversity than their IBD twins. Data gave no support to a single strong signal or clonotype associated with IBD. Patient-to-patient differences in immunosuppressive treatment may have added variability to the repertoires.

The specimen was blood. This TCR came from a human donor with ulcerative colitis or Crohn's disease, or a healthy co-twin of an affected twin (not recorded which). The chain carries TRBV5-4 and TRBJ2-7. The chain's CDR3 is CASSLAEEYEQYF. Full variable domain (rest looked up from reference TRBV5-4 and TRBJ2-7): ETGVTQSPTHLIKTRGQQVTLRCSSQSGHNTVSWYQQALGQGPQFIFQYYREEENGRGNFPPRFSGLQFPNYSSELNVNALELDDSALYLCASSLAEEYEQYFGPGTRLTVT.